These 22 T cell receptor beta chains came from one sample sequenced in a study of blood T cell repertoires in COVID-19. The table came from immunoSEQ multiplex PCR; TCRdb's copy has only in-frame clones and leaves some out. The data contain about 340,000 clones, around 82% of them singletons. The sequencing input was peripheral blood. The receptor source for this set is a man aged 30-40 years with active or convalescent COVID-19.

The V call is TRBV4-2, the J call TRBJ2-7; possibly TRBD1 for D (5 bases). Germline V gene lookup returns CDR1 LGHNA and CDR2 YNFKEQ. V gave up 0 bases and J gave up 3 bases, with 9 bases separating them. The CDR3 runs 14 residues. CDR3 residues: CASSQDVGHYEQYF. As DNA, the CDR3 is TGTGCCAGCAGCCAAGATGTAGGACACTACGAGCAGTACTTC.

V usage is TRBV3-1 (or the pseudogene TRBV3-2) and J usage is TRBJ2-3; D not certain. Germline assignment: CDR1 LGHDT and CDR2 YNNKEL (reference sequence). The length of the CDR3 is 12 residues. The ends were cut back, 7 bases at V and 4 bases at J, with 9 bases in the middle. The CDR3 DNA reads TGTGCCAGCACTAACGCGGCAGATACGCAGTATTTT. Protein: CASTNAADTQYF.

This clone was picked up one time. The V gene is TRBV5-1, the J gene TRBJ2-7; TRBD1 agrees at 9 bases. V dropped 4 bases and J dropped 3; count of bases not matched to a gene: 2. CDR1 SGHRS and CDR2 YFSETQ come from the germline V gene. The CDR3 length is 13 residues. CDR3 nucleotide sequence: TGCGCCAGCAGCCGGGACAGGGTCTACGAGCAGTACTTC. This codes for CASSRDRVYEQYF. The whole variable domain, remainder taken from reference TRBV5-1 and TRBJ2-7, is KAGVTQTPRYLIKTRGQQVTLSCSPISGHRSVSWYQQTPGQGLQFLFEYFSETQRNKGNFPGRFSGRQFSNSRSEMNVSTLELGDSALYLCASSRDRVYEQYFGPGTRLTVT.

The rearrangement links TRBV4-3 to TRBJ1-2; 10 bases are shared with TRBD1. Trimming removed 0 bases from V and 7 bases from J; junction bases left unmatched: 14. Per the germline V gene, CDR1 is LGHNA and CDR2 is YSLEER. This CDR3 is 18 amino acids long. Here the CDR3 DNA reads TGCGCCAGCAGCCAAGAAGGGACAGGGGTGCCCCCCGTGACTGGCTACACCTTC. Amino acid sequence: CASSQEGTGVPPVTGYTF.

This rearrangement joins TRBV30 to TRBJ2-5; 7 bases agree with TRBD2. V shed 6 bases, J shed 3 bases, and the junction held 13 bases outside the gene matches. The CDR3 consists of 15 residues. CDR1 and CDR2 (germline): GTSNPN, SVGIG (reference sequence). This CDR3 is CACGVALASKETQYF. CDR3 DNA: TGTGCCTGTGGAGTGGCACTAGCGTCAAAAGAGACCCAGTACTTC.

The genes are TRBV4-2 and TRBJ2-1; 11 bases line up with TRBD2. Trimming took 5 bases from V and 6 from J; bases not matched to a gene: 6. Germline V gene data show CDR1 as LGHNA and CDR2 as YNFKEQ. This CDR3 region has 15 residues. The CDR3 spells CASSFSGGAINEQFF. The CDR3 DNA reads as TGTGCCAGCAGCTTTAGCGGGGGGGCCATCAATGAGCAGTTCTTC.

J is TRBJ2-7 and V is TRBV6-1; 12 bases map to TRBD2. Germline V gene lookup returns CDR1 MNHNS and CDR2 SASEGT. The CDR3 totals 17 residues. With V trimmed by 0 bases and J by 4 bases, 7 bases remained unmatched. CDR3 loop: CASSEAPLAGGQYEQYF. The DNA of the CDR3 is TGTGCCAGCAGTGAAGCGCCACTAGCGGGGGGCCAGTACGAGCAGTACTTC.

This clone was recorded only once. The chain carries TRBV18 and TRBJ1-1; D gene uncertain. The CDR3 length is 14 residues. Deletions cut 1 base from V and 1 base from J, with 7 bases between. CDR1 and CDR2 from the germline V gene are KGHSH and LQKENI. CDR3 loop: CASSPRATNTEAFF. The CDR3 DNA reads TGTGCCAGCTCACCACGGGCTACGAACACTGAAGCTTTCTTT.

This chain uses TRBV6-4 with TRBJ2-6; D gene unclear. V was clipped by 4 bases and J by 0 bases, with 7 bases between them. The CDR3 consists of 15 residues. Germline-derived CDR1 and CDR2 are MRHNA and SNTAGT. The CDR3 is CASSAVSSGANVLTF. CDR3 bases: TGTGCCAGCAGTGCAGTCAGCTCTGGGGCCAACGTCCTGACTTTC.

The rearrangement joins TRBV11-3 to TRBJ1-1, with D hard to call. Trimming cost V 0 bases and J 1 base, with 6 bases left between them. Germline CDR1 is SGHNT and CDR2 is YENEEA. This CDR3 contains 14 residues. CDR3 loop: CASSLDPGNTEAFF. CDR3 DNA sequence: TGTGCCAGCAGCTTAGATCCAGGGAACACTGAAGCTTTCTTT.

This clone was counted only a few times. This sequence joins TRBV7-2 and TRBJ2-7; the match to TRBD1 covers 9 bases. Trimming removed 2 bases from V and 6 bases from J; junction bases left unmatched: 8. Germline CDR1 SGHTA, CDR2 FQGNSA. This CDR3 contains 15 residues. The CDR3 DNA is TGTGCCAGCAGCTTACTCGGGGGACAGGGCTCCGAGCAGTACTTC. Its protein is CASSLLGGQGSEQYF.

This rearrangement joins TRBV29-1 to TRBJ1-2; the match to TRBD1 covers 8 bases. V was clipped by 7 bases and J by 4 bases; unmatched bases: 8. Germline V gene sequence: CDR1 SQVTM, CDR2 ANQGSEA. The CDR3 covers 13 residues. The CDR3 protein is CSGSRGLGYGYTF. CDR3 DNA: TGCAGCGGGTCCAGGGGGCTGGGCTATGGCTACACCTTC.

This clone appeared a few times. The gene calls are TRBV7-2 and TRBJ1-5; 8 bases align to TRBD1. In germline, CDR1 is SGHTA, CDR2 FQGNSA. The CDR3 is 14 residues long. Losses at the gene ends were 2 bases for V and 7 bases for J; bases not matched to a gene: 4. CDR3 residues: CASSLTGGRQPQHF. The CDR3 DNA reads as TGTGCCAGCAGCTTAACAGGGGGTAGGCAGCCCCAGCATTTT.

In nucleotides, the CDR3 is TGCGCCAGCAGCCAAGAACTCCTTGGGACCCAGTACTTC. It is translated as CASSQELLGTQYF. The chain carries TRBV4-3 and TRBJ2-5; D is unclear. The V gene's germline CDR1 is LGHNA and CDR2 YSLEER. The ends were cut back, 0 bases at V and 7 bases at J, with 9 bases in the middle. The CDR3 totals 13 residues.

The chain uses TRBV15 and TRBJ2-3, with 9 nucleotides matching TRBD2. CDR1 and CDR2 from the germline V gene are LNHNV and YYDKDF (reference sequence). The CDR3 extends over 18 amino acids. V dropped 1 base and J dropped 5; count of bases not matched to a gene: 13. The CDR3 DNA sequence: TGTGCCACCAGCAGAGTACACCCAATAGCGGGGGCAATAGATACGCAGTATTTT. Translation: CATSRVHPIAGAIDTQYF.

Only a few counts were recorded for this clone. CDR3 amino acids: CASNREATEAFF. CDR3 sequence (DNA): TGTGCCAGCAATAGGGAGGCCACTGAAGCTTTCTTT. The chain links TRBV2 to TRBJ1-1; no clear D gene. V was cut by 7 bases and J by 4 bases, with 10 bases left in between. The germline CDR1 and CDR2 sequences are SNHLY and FYNNEI. The CDR3 contains 12 residues.

This rearrangement joins TRBV10-3 to TRBJ1-1; D uncertain. The CDR3 is 15 amino acids. From germline, CDR1 is ENHRY and CDR2 SYGVKD. Trimming removed 10 bases from V and 0 bases from J, with 18 bases in between. The CDR3 sequence: CATHERRVVNTEAFF. In DNA form, the CDR3 reads TGTGCCACCCATGAAAGGCGGGTAGTGAACACTGAAGCTTTCTTT.

This clone showed up just a few times. The chain combines TRBV6-5 with TRBJ1-5; D is unresolved. Trimming removed 5 bases from V and 0 bases from J, with 8 bases in between. This CDR3 has 14 residues. The germline CDR1 and CDR2 sequences are MNHEY and SVGAGI. In nucleotides, the CDR3 is TGTGCCAGCAGTACCGAGGGTAGCAATCAGCCCCAGCATTTT. Its protein product is CASSTEGSNQPQHF.

The CDR3 nucleotides are TGTGCCAGCAGCTGGGACAGGGGAAACTATGGCTACACCTTC. As protein: CASSWDRGNYGYTF. The chain recombines TRBV5-4 with TRBJ1-2, with 10 bases identical to TRBD1. V shed 3 bases and J 2 bases; nucleotides not matched to a gene: 1. Germline V CDR1 and CDR2: SGHNT, YYREEE (reference sequence). The CDR3 is made up of 14 amino acids. Based on the CDR3 plus reference TRBV5-4 and TRBJ1-2, the full variable domain is ETGVTQSPTHLIKTRGQQVTLRCSSQSGHNTVSWYQQALGQGPQFIFQYYREEENGRGNFPPRFSGLQFPNYSSELNVNALELDDSALYLCASSWDRGNYGYTFGSGTRLTVV.

The rearrangement joins TRBV7-9 to TRBJ1-1, with 7 positions matching TRBD1. CDR3 length equals 14 residues. V was pared by 4 bases and J by 5 bases, with 7 bases of the junction left unmatched. Germline values: CDR1 SEHNR, CDR2 FQNEAQ (reference sequence). The CDR3 protein is CASSSGVTGTEAFF. In DNA, the CDR3 is TGTGCCAGCAGCTCAGGTGTGACAGGGACTGAAGCTTTCTTT.

The chain combines TRBV19 with TRBJ2-1, with a weak D call TRBD2 (7 bases). The CDR3 covers 15 residues. V was trimmed by 3 bases and J by 6 bases, leaving 15 bases between them. Germline V gene sequence: CDR1 LNHDA, CDR2 SQIVND (reference sequence). Here the CDR3 DNA reads TGTGCCAGTAGTATCCCGGGACGGGGGGCCAATGAGCAGTTCTTC. Residues: CASSIPGRGANEQFF.

This sequence joins TRBV18 and TRBJ1-1; no reliable D call. V shed 4 bases and J shed 1 base, with 10 bases lying between them. CDR1 and CDR2 from the germline V gene are KGHSH and LQKENI. The CDR3 loop spans 14 amino acids. The CDR3 DNA follows: TGTGCCAGCTCACTTCAAGAGGGGAACACTGAAGCTTTCTTT. Its protein is CASSLQEGNTEAFF.